This TCR beta chain emerged from a study of T cells after yellow fever vaccination. A word on this clonotype: Its specificity is not known.

Germline V lookup: CDR1 MNHNS, CDR2 SASEGT. Losses at the gene ends were 1 base for V and 4 bases for J; bases not matched to a gene: 1. The CDR3 consists of 15 residues. Findings of the study overall: The study noted that FACS-sorted repertoires could contain abundant clonotypes contaminating from the bulk population. Clonotype sharing between CD4 and CD8 compartments was small. Booster sampling recovered most clones from primary vaccination (approximately 96% CD4, over 75% CD8).

UMIs and a universal primer site were added when TCR cDNA was made by 5'RACE template switching. TCRdb used MiXCR to reprocess the 5' RACE reads, holding one entry per CDR3 protein. The sample shows 450,000 to 550,000 distinct CDR3 sequences, 20% to 25% of them seen only once. The TCR was taken from a man younger than 35 who received the YFV17D yellow fever vaccine. The chain has TRBV6-1 and TRBJ2-3; 11 bases align to TRBD1. This specimen consisted of PBMCs, obtained 21 days after the first yellow fever vaccination. CDR3 residues: CASSEGTGGADTQYF. DNA for the CDR3: TGTGCCAGCAGTGAAGGGACAGGGGGCGCAGATACGCAGTATTTT.